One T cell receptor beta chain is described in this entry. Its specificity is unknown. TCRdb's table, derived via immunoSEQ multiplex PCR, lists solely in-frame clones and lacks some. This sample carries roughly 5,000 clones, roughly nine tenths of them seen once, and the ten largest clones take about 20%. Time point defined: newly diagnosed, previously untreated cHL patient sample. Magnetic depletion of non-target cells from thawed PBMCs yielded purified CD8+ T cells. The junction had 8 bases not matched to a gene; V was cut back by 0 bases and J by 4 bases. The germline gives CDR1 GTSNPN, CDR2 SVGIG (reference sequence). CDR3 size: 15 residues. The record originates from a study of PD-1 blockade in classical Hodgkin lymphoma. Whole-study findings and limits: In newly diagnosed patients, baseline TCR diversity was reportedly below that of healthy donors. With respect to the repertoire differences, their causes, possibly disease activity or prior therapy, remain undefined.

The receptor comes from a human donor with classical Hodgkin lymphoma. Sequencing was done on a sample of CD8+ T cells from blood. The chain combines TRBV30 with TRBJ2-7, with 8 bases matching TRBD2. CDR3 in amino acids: CAWSVRSSGKYEQYF. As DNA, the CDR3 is TGTGCCTGGAGTGTACGGAGTAGCGGGAAGTACGAGCAGTACTTC.